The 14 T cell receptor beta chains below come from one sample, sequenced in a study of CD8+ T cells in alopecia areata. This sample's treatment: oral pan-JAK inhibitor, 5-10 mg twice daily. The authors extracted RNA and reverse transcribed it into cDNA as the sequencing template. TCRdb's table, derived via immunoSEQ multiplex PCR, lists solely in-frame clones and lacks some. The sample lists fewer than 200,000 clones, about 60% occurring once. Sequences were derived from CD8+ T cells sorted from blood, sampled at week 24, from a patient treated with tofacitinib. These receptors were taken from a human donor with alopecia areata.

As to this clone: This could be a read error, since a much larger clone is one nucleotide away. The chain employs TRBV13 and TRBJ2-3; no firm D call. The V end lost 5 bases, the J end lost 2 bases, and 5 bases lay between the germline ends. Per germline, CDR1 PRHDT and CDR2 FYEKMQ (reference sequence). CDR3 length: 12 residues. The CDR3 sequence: CASSLTTDTQYF. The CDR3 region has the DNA TGTGCCAGCAGCCTTACCACAGATACGCAGTATTTT.

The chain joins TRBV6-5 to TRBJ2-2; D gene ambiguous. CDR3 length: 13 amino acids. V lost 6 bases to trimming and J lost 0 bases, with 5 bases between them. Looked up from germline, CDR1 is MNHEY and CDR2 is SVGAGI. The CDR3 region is CASRIANTGELFF. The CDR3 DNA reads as TGTGCCAGCAGGATCGCGAACACCGGGGAGCTGTTTTTT.

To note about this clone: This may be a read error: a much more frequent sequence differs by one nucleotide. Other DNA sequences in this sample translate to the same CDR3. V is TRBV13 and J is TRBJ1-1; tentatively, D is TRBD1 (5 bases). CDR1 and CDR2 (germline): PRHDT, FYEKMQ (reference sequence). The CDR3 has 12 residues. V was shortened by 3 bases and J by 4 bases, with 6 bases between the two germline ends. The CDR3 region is CASSLGRTEAFF. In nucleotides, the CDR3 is TGTGCCAGCAGCTTGGGGCGCACTGAAGCTTTCTTT.

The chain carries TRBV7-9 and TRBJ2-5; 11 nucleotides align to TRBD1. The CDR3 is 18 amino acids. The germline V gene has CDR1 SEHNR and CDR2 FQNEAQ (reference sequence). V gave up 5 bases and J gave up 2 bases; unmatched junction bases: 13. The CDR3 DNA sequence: TGTGCCAGCAGCCGATCCGGGGACAGGGGGTCGAGACAAGAGACCCAGTACTTC. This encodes CASSRSGDRGSRQETQYF.

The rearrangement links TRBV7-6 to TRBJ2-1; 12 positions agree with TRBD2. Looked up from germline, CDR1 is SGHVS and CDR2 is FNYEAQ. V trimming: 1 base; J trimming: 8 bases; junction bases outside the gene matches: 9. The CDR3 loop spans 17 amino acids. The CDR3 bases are TGTGCCAGCAGCTTAGTCCTAGCGGGGGGGCCCGATGATGAGCAGTTCTTC. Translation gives CASSLVLAGGPDDEQFF.

The CDR3 bases are TGCGCCAGCAGCTTGGGTCAGGGGGGCGAGCAGTACTTC. Residues: CASSLGQGGEQYF. The gene calls are TRBV5-1 and TRBJ2-7; D may be TRBD1 (7 bases). V was pared by 0 bases and J by 6 bases, with 10 bases between. Looked up from germline, CDR1 is SGHRS and CDR2 is YFSETQ. The CDR3 runs to 13 residues.

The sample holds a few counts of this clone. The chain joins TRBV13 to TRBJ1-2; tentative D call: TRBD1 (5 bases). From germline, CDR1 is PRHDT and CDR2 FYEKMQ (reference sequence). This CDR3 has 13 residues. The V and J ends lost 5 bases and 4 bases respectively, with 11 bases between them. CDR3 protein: CASSRGPSYGYTF. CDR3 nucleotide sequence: TGTGCCAGCAGCCGGGGACCGAGCTATGGCTACACCTTC.

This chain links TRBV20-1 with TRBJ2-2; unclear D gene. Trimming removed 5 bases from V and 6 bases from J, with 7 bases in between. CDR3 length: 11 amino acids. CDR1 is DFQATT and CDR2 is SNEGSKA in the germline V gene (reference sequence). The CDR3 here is CSAPMAGELFF. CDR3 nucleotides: TGCAGTGCTCCGATGGCCGGGGAGCTGTTTTTT.

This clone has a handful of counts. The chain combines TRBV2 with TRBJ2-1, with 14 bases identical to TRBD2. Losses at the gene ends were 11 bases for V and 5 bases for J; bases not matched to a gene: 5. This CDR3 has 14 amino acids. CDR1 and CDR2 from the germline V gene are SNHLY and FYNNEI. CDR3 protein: CAGPGLAGDNEQFF. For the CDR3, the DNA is TGTGCCGGACCGGGACTAGCGGGGGACAATGAGCAGTTCTTC.

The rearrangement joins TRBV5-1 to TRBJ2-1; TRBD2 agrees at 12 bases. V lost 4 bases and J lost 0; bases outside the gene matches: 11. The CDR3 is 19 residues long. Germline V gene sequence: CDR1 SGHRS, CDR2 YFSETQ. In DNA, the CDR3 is TGCGCCAGCAGCCTCACTAGCGGGGGGAATCCCAGCTCCTACAATGAGCAGTTCTTC. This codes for CASSLTSGGNPSSYNEQFF.

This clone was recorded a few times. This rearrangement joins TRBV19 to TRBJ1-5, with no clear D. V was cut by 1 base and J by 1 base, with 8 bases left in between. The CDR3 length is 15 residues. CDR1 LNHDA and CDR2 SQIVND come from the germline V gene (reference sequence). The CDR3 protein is CASSIVGESNQPQHF. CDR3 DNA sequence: TGTGCCAGTAGTATAGTGGGCGAAAGCAATCAGCCCCAGCATTTT.

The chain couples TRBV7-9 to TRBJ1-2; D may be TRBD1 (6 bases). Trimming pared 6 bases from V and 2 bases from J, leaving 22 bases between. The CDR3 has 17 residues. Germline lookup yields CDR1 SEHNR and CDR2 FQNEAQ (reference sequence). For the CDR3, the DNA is TGTGCCAGCAGACCGATTGACAGGAGCGGCTCGAACTATGGCTACACCTTC. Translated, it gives CASRPIDRSGSNYGYTF.

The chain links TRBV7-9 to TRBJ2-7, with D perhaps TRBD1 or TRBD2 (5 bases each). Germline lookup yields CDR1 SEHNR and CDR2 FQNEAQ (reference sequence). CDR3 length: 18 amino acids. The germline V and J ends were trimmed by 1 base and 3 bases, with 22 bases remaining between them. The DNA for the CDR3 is TGTGCCAGCAGCTTAGTCCGGGACGGATTTCCCCTATTCTACGAGCAGTACTTC. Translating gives CASSLVRDGFPLFYEQYF.

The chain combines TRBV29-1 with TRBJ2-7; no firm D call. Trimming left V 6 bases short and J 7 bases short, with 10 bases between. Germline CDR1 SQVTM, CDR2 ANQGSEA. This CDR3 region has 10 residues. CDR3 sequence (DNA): TGCAGCGTGATTTACGGGGAGCAGTACTTC. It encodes CSVIYGEQYF.